These T cell receptor beta chains were read from a single sample in a study of graft-versus-host responses after intestinal transplantation. Generated by immunoSEQ multiplex PCR, the TCRdb table keeps only in-frame clones and is missing some. The repertoire consists of 65,000 to 90,000 clones, with around 92% occurring once and the leading ten covering around 0.38%. No antigens are known for them. Sequenced material: unstimulated CD8+ T cells sorted from spleen or lymph node cells, taken before transplant. These receptors originate from a human donor who was the organ donor for an intestinal transplant. Each CDR3 is given with its conserved first and last residue. D genes are given only for firm matches. Not every row has a clone size; where given, it reads once, few, many or a size class.

D gene: NA
clone size: NA
J gene: TRBJ1-1
V gene: TRBV29-1
CDR3 DNA: TGCAGCGTTCGGAGAGACAACACTGAAGCTTTCTTT
CDR3 protein: CSVRRDNTEAFF

D gene: TRBD2
clone size: NA
J gene: TRBJ2-3
V gene: TRBV2
CDR3 DNA: TGTGCCAGCAATCTACTAGCGGGGGAAGATACGCAGTATTTT
CDR3 protein: CASNLLAGEDTQYF

D gene: NA
clone size: NA
J gene: TRBJ2-7
V gene: TRBV7-9
CDR3 DNA: TGTGCCAGCAGCTTAAGCAGGACATACGAGCAGTACTTC
CDR3 protein: CASSLSRTYEQYF

D gene: NA
clone size: NA
J gene: TRBJ2-1
V gene: TRBV5-1
CDR3 DNA: TGCGCCAGCAGCTTGGTGGCCAGTTGGCAGTTCTTC
CDR3 protein: CASSLVASWQFF

D gene: NA
clone size: NA
J gene: TRBJ2-1
V gene: TRBV18
CDR3 DNA: TGTGCCAGCTCTGAACTCTACAATGAGCAGTTCTTC
CDR3 protein: CASSELYNEQFF

D gene: NA
clone size: NA
J gene: TRBJ1-6
V gene: TRBV15
CDR3 DNA: TGTGCCACCAGCAGGGCACAACGGAGCTCCTATAATTCACCCCTCCACTTT
CDR3 protein: CATSRAQRSSYNSPLHF

D gene: NA
clone size: NA
J gene: TRBJ1-5
V gene: TRBV27
CDR3 DNA: TGTGCCAGCAGTTTATTCCGGGATCAGCCCCAGCATTTT
CDR3 protein: CASSLFRDQPQHF

D gene: NA
clone size: NA
J gene: TRBJ2-7
V gene: TRBV6-1
CDR3 DNA: TGTGCCAGCAGTGACGGCGGAGGCTACGAGCAGTACTTC
CDR3 protein: CASSDGGGYEQYF

D gene: NA
clone size: NA
J gene: TRBJ2-2
V gene: TRBV2
CDR3 DNA: TGTGCCGGACTGTCGAACACCGGGGAGCTGTTTTTT
CDR3 protein: CAGLSNTGELFF

D gene: NA
clone size: NA
J gene: TRBJ1-6
V gene: TRBV9
CDR3 DNA: TGTGCCAGCAGCGTGCAGGGTATGAGTAATTCACCCCTCCACTTT
CDR3 protein: CASSVQGMSNSPLHF

D gene: NA
clone size: NA
J gene: TRBJ2-7
V gene: TRBV9
CDR3 DNA: TGTGCCAGCAGTGCGGACACCGACTACGAGCAGTACTTC
CDR3 protein: CASSADTDYEQYF

D gene: TRBD1
clone size: NA
J gene: TRBJ2-1
V gene: TRBV7-9
CDR3 DNA: TGTGCCAGCAGCTTAAAGACAGGGCCCTACAATGAGCAGTTCTTC
CDR3 protein: CASSLKTGPYNEQFF

D gene: NA
clone size: NA
J gene: TRBJ2-7
V gene: TRBV27
CDR3 DNA: TGTGCCAGCAGTTTGGGGACTTCCTACGAGCAGTACTTC
CDR3 protein: CASSLGTSYEQYF

D gene: NA
clone size: NA
J gene: TRBJ1-1
V gene: TRBV20-1
CDR3 DNA: TGCAGTGCTCAACGGGGAGCTTTCTTT
CDR3 protein: CSAQRGAFF

D gene: NA
clone size: NA
J gene: TRBJ1-1
V gene: TRBV27
CDR3 DNA: TGTGCCAGCAGTTTATCTATCGGGACTGAAGCTTTCTTT
CDR3 protein: CASSLSIGTEAFF

D gene: NA
clone size: NA
J gene: TRBJ2-7
V gene: TRBV19
CDR3 DNA: TGTGCCAGTAGTATATCGCAGCAGGCGTTTTACGAGCAGTACTTC
CDR3 protein: CASSISQQAFYEQYF

D gene: TRBD1
clone size: few
J gene: TRBJ2-2
V gene: TRBV19
CDR3 DNA: TGTGCCAGTATTGACAGGGCTGGTTGGAGCACCGGGGAGCTGTTTTTT
CDR3 protein: CASIDRAGWSTGELFF

D gene: TRBD1
clone size: NA
J gene: TRBJ1-2
V gene: TRBV4-3
CDR3 DNA: TGCGCCAGCAGCCGCTACAGGGGTCTCCGGACATATGGCTACACCTTC
CDR3 protein: CASSRYRGLRTYGYTF

D gene: TRBD2
clone size: NA
J gene: TRBJ2-5
V gene: TRBV11-2
CDR3 DNA: TGTGCCAGCAGCTTAGTCGGGGGGGCCGAGACCCAGTACTTC
CDR3 protein: CASSLVGGAETQYF

D gene: NA
clone size: NA
J gene: TRBJ2-7
V gene: TRBV2
CDR3 DNA: TGTGCCAGCTTTGCAGGGCCGAACGAGCAGTACTTC
CDR3 protein: CASFAGPNEQYF

D gene: NA
clone size: NA
J gene: TRBJ2-7
V gene: TRBV30
CDR3 DNA: TGTGCCTGGAGCTGCGAAGGCCCGGGGTGCGAGCAGTACTTC
CDR3 protein: CAWSCEGPGCEQYF

D gene: TRBD1
clone size: once
J gene: TRBJ2-3
V gene: TRBV28
CDR3 DNA: TGTGCCAGCAGTCCGCATAGGGGGCCCGATACGCAGTATTTT
CDR3 protein: CASSPHRGPDTQYF

D gene: NA
clone size: NA
J gene: TRBJ2-5
V gene: TRBV13
CDR3 DNA: TGTGCCAGCAGCTATACAGACCAAGAGACCCAGTACTTC
CDR3 protein: CASSYTDQETQYF

D gene: NA
clone size: NA
J gene: TRBJ1-5
V gene: TRBV4-2
CDR3 DNA: TGTGCCAGCAGCCAAGATAACGGTGGCGGACAGCCCCAGCATTTT
CDR3 protein: CASSQDNGGGQPQHF

D gene: TRBD1
clone size: once
J gene: TRBJ1-5
V gene: TRBV5-1
CDR3 DNA: TGCGCCAGCCGATCGATGAGGGGGCTGGACGATCAGCCCCAGCATTTT
CDR3 protein: CASRSMRGLDDQPQHF

D gene: TRBD2
clone size: NA
J gene: TRBJ2-2
V gene: TRBV29-1
CDR3 DNA: TGCAGCGTTGATCGGGGACTAGCGGGTTACACCGGGGAGCTGTTTTTT
CDR3 protein: CSVDRGLAGYTGELFF

D gene: TRBD1
clone size: NA
J gene: TRBJ1-2
V gene: TRBV5-1
CDR3 DNA: TGCGCCAGCAGCCTGGGACAGCAAGACCCACTAAACAACTATGGCTACACCTTC
CDR3 protein: CASSLGQQDPLNNYGYTF

D gene: NA
clone size: NA
J gene: TRBJ2-1
V gene: TRBV7-6
CDR3 DNA: TGTGCCAGCACCCCCACAGGAAACAATGAGCAGTTCTTC
CDR3 protein: CASTPTGNNEQFF

D gene: NA
clone size: NA
J gene: TRBJ2-5
V gene: TRBV7-3
CDR3 DNA: TGTGCCAGCAGCTTAGAGCCCCTCCAAGAGACCCAGTACTTC
CDR3 protein: CASSLEPLQETQYF

D gene: NA
clone size: NA
J gene: TRBJ1-1
V gene: TRBV18
CDR3 DNA: TGTGCCAGCTCACCACGCGTCGGTGACACTGAAGCTTTCTTT
CDR3 protein: CASSPRVGDTEAFF

D gene: NA
clone size: NA
J gene: TRBJ1-5
V gene: TRBV4-2
CDR3 DNA: TGTGCCAGCAGCCAAGGGGAGGGGGGCCAGCCCCAGCATTTT
CDR3 protein: CASSQGEGGQPQHF

D gene: TRBD2
clone size: NA
J gene: TRBJ2-1
V gene: TRBV4-1
CDR3 DNA: TGCGCCAGCAGCCAACTAGCGGGGGGGCTTTACGGGCAGTTCTTC
CDR3 protein: CASSQLAGGLYGQFF

D gene: NA
clone size: NA
J gene: TRBJ1-5
V gene: TRBV12-5
CDR3 DNA: TGTGCTAGTGGTTTCGCGGGGCCGAATCAGCCCCAGCATTTT
CDR3 protein: CASGFAGPNQPQHF

D gene: NA
clone size: NA
J gene: TRBJ1-2
V gene: TRBV29-1
CDR3 DNA: TGCAGCGTTGTTCAACAGCCCTATGGCTACACCTTC
CDR3 protein: CSVVQQPYGYTF

D gene: NA
clone size: few
J gene: TRBJ2-7
V gene: TRBV9
CDR3 DNA: TGTGCCAGCAGCGTAGGAGGAAGCTCCTACGAGCAGTACTTC
CDR3 protein: CASSVGGSSYEQYF

D gene: NA
clone size: NA
J gene: TRBJ2-7
V gene: TRBV6-5
CDR3 DNA: TGTGCCAGCAGTTCCTACCTCGACAGTAGCTCCTACGAGCAGTACTTC
CDR3 protein: CASSSYLDSSSYEQYF

D gene: NA
clone size: NA
J gene: TRBJ2-3
V gene: TRBV28
CDR3 DNA: TGTGCCAGCAGCCGAAGATTTGCTAGCGTAAGCACAGATACGCAGTATTTT
CDR3 protein: CASSRRFASVSTDTQYF

D gene: TRBD1
clone size: NA
J gene: TRBJ2-7
V gene: TRBV5-4
CDR3 DNA: TGTGCCAGCAGCGGCCGGACAGGGCGGTCCTACGAGCAGTACTTC
CDR3 protein: CASSGRTGRSYEQYF

D gene: NA
clone size: NA
J gene: TRBJ2-4
V gene: TRBV6-1
CDR3 DNA: TGTGCCAGCAGTGAATTGAACATTCACATTCAGTACTTC
CDR3 protein: CASSELNIHIQYF

D gene: TRBD1
clone size: NA
J gene: TRBJ1-2
V gene: TRBV27
CDR3 DNA: TGTGCCAGCAGTTTTGGGACAGCCTATGGCTACACCTTC
CDR3 protein: CASSFGTAYGYTF

D gene: NA
clone size: NA
J gene: TRBJ1-2
V gene: TRBV30
CDR3 DNA: TGTGCCTTTGACAGGACCCCTTATGGCTACACCTTC
CDR3 protein: CAFDRTPYGYTF

D gene: NA
clone size: NA
J gene: TRBJ1-1
V gene: TRBV9
CDR3 DNA: TGTGCCAGCAGCGTAATAGGGACTTTGAACACTGAAGCTTTCTTT
CDR3 protein: CASSVIGTLNTEAFF

D gene: TRBD1
clone size: few
J gene: TRBJ2-3
V gene: TRBV7-2
CDR3 DNA: TGTGCCAGCAGCTTAGCGCATAATGGCAGGGGGCGATTCACAGATACGCAGTATTTT
CDR3 protein: CASSLAHNGRGRFTDTQYF

D gene: NA
clone size: NA
J gene: TRBJ2-7
V gene: TRBV7-8
CDR3 DNA: TGTGCCAGCAGCCACCCCGGAGGAGGGGACTACGAGCAGTACTTC
CDR3 protein: CASSHPGGGDYEQYF

D gene: TRBD1
clone size: NA
J gene: TRBJ1-1
V gene: TRBV15
CDR3 DNA: TGTGCCACCAGCAGAGAACAGGGGATGAACACTGAAGCTTTCTTT
CDR3 protein: CATSREQGMNTEAFF

D gene: NA
clone size: NA
J gene: TRBJ1-5
V gene: TRBV19
CDR3 DNA: TGTGCCAGTAGTAAAAAGAGGGGGTCGGTGGCTTATAGCAATCAGCCCCAGCATTTT
CDR3 protein: CASSKKRGSVAYSNQPQHF

D gene: TRBD2
clone size: NA
J gene: TRBJ2-7
V gene: TRBV4-1
CDR3 DNA: TGCGCCAGCAGCCAAGTTGCGGGGGAGAAGTACGAGCAGTACTTC
CDR3 protein: CASSQVAGEKYEQYF

D gene: NA
clone size: NA
J gene: TRBJ1-5
V gene: TRBV28
CDR3 DNA: TGTGCCAGCGCCAGCGATCAGCCCCAGCATTTT
CDR3 protein: CASASDQPQHF

D gene: TRBD1
clone size: NA
J gene: TRBJ1-1
V gene: TRBV19
CDR3 DNA: TGTGCCAGTAGCCTATGGGCCACAGGGGGCACTGAAGCTTTCTTT
CDR3 protein: CASSLWATGGTEAFF

D gene: NA
clone size: NA
J gene: TRBJ2-1
V gene: TRBV5-1
CDR3 DNA: TGCGCCAGCAGCCCGACTGAACCGCAGGGAAACAATGAGCAGTTCTTC
CDR3 protein: CASSPTEPQGNNEQFF

D gene: NA
clone size: NA
J gene: TRBJ1-1
V gene: TRBV5-4
CDR3 DNA: TGTGCCAGCAGCCGAGGAAACACTGAAGCTTTCTTT
CDR3 protein: CASSRGNTEAFF

D gene: NA
clone size: NA
J gene: TRBJ2-7
V gene: TRBV7-2
CDR3 DNA: TGTGCCAGCAGCTTAGCGCCAAGGGGTATCTACGAGCAGTACTTC
CDR3 protein: CASSLAPRGIYEQYF